These T cell receptor beta chains were read from a single sample in a study of post-analysis software for immune sequencing data. TCRdb ran MiXCR on the PCR reads and lists one entry per CDR3 protein. The sample consists of 700,000 to 800,000 distinct CDR3 sequences, just under 30% of them appearing once. Sequenced sample: blood. The receptors derive from a girl between 10 and 17 years old with multiple sclerosis. Both conserved end residues are trimmed from each CDR3.

V	J	CDR3
TRBV7-2	TRBJ2-1	ATTPLAGAKYNEQF
TRBV6-1	TRBJ1-6	ASSEAVSSYNSPLH
TRBV10-3	TRBJ2-5	AIKRQRGQETQY
TRBV5-1	TRBJ2-7	ASSSGTEFSYEQY
TRBV12-3/TRBV12-4	TRBJ2-1	ASSLLAGGPNEQF
TRBV10-3	TRBJ1-4	AISVEREEKLF
TRBV5-1	TRBJ1-6	ASSGGTTNSPLH
TRBV28	TRBJ1-5	ASNPRVSNQPQH
TRBV12-3/TRBV12-4	TRBJ2-5	ATSGGLAGGPGETQY
TRBV3-1	TRBJ2-1	ASSHRGGYNEQF
TRBV5-1	TRBJ1-3	ASSLVGSGNTIY
TRBV5-1	TRBJ2-3	ASSPRGQGPTDTQY
TRBV7-9	TRBJ2-3	ASSWVLAASGDTQY
TRBV7-2	TRBJ2-7	ASSQPGLPTYEQY
TRBV9	TRBJ1-1	ASSAEQGMNTEAF
TRBV4-3	-	ASSQGTSGGLAYEQY
TRBV5-5	TRBJ2-7	ASSFNRDRATYEQY
TRBV6-5	TRBJ2-7	ASSYSEAGRGEQY
TRBV5-1	TRBJ2-4	ASSLGKAKNIQY
TRBV2	TRBJ1-1	ASSESPTGWDTEAF
TRBV6-2/TRBV6-3	TRBJ2-1	ASSGALRGIQGEQF
TRBV5-1	TRBJ2-7	ASSAGQGTSYEQY
TRBV5-8	TRBJ2-4	ASSFLAGLNHVQY
TRBV7-9	TRBJ1-2	ASSDRTGGWINYGYT
TRBV3-1	TRBJ2-5	ASSQEVGLAGETQY
TRBV20-1	TRBJ2-1	SARGGLAASTYNEQF
TRBV16	TRBJ2-7	ASSQGISYEQY
TRBV5-1	TRBJ2-7	ASSSTGTAYEQY
TRBV28	TRBJ2-1	ASSPTSGRYGEQF
TRBV27	-	ASSLWAGVSHNEQY
TRBV3-1	TRBJ1-6	ASSPIGEPYNSPLH
TRBV20-1	TRBJ2-1	SARVPLAGGGEQF
TRBV11-1	TRBJ1-1	ASSPGRPTEAF
TRBV7-8	TRBJ2-1	ASNRLAGGPGEQF
TRBV12-3/TRBV12-4	TRBJ2-7	ASSLVSGVHEQY
TRBV14	TRBJ2-1	ASSHSWRGRYNEQF
TRBV6-5	TRBJ1-1	ASSDEQGLKAF
TRBV18	TRBJ1-4	ASSPATADEKLF
TRBV6-5	TRBJ2-3	ASVTGGGTQY